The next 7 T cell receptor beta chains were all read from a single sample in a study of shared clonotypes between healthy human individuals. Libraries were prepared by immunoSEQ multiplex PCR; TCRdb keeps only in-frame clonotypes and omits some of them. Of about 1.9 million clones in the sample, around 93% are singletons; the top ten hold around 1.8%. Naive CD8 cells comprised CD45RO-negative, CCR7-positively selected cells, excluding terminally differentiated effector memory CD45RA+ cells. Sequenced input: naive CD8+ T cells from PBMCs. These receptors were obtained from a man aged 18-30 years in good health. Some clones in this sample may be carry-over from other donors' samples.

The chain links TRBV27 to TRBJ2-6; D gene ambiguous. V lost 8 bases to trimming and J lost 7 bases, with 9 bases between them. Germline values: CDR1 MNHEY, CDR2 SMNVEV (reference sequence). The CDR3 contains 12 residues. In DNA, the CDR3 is TGTGCCAGCGAAGCCCCAGCCAACGTCCTGACTTTC. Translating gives CASEAPANVLTF.

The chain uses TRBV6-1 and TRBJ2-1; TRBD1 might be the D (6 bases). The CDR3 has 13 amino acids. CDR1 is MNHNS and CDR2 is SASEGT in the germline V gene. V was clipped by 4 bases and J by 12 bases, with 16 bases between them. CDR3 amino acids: CASSVPGVLGQFF. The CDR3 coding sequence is TGTGCCAGCAGTGTACCAGGGGTTTTGGGGCAGTTCTTC.

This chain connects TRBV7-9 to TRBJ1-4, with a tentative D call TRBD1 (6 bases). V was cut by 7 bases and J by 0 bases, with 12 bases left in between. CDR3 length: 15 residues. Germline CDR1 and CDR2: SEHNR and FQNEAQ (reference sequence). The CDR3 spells CASTPSGATNEKLFF. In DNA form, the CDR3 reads TGTGCCAGCACCCCCTCAGGGGCAACTAATGAAAAACTGTTTTTT.

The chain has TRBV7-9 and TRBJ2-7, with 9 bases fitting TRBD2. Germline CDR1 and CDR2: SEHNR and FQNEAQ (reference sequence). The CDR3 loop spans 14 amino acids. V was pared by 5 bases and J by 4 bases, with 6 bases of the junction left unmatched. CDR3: CASSHSGRGYEQYF. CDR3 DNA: TGTGCCAGCAGCCATAGCGGGAGAGGTTACGAGCAGTACTTC.

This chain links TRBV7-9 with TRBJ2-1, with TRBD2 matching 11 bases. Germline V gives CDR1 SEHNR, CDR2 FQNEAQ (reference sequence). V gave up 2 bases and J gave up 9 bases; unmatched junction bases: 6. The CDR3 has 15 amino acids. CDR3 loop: CASSLTSGSGGEQFF. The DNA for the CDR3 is TGTGCCAGCAGCTTAACTAGCGGGAGTGGTGGTGAGCAGTTCTTC.

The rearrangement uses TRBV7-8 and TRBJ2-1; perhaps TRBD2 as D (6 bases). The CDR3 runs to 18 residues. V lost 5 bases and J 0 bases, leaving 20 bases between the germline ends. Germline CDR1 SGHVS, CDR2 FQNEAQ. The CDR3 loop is CASSPRSGTGSSYNEQFF. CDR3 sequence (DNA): TGTGCCAGCAGCCCTAGATCCGGGACTGGCAGCTCCTACAATGAGCAGTTCTTC.

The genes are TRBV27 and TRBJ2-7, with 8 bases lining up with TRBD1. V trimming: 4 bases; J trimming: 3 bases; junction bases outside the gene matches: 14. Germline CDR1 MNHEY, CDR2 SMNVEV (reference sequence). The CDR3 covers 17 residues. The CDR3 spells CASSSRDRPQGIYEQYF. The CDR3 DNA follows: TGTGCCAGCAGTTCCCGGGACAGGCCCCAAGGTATCTACGAGCAGTACTTC.